Listed below are T cell receptor beta chains from one sample, sequenced in a study of a mutant IDH1 vaccine in newly diagnosed glioma. Sequenced by immunoSEQ multiplex PCR; TCRdb stores in-frame clones only, minus some. The sample records around 100,000 clones, over 70% being singletons. The material was PBMCs, obtained from a glioma patient treated with radiotherapy, temozolomide or both. The receptors shown here come from a man aged 35-49 years with glioma. Some clones in this sample may be carry-over from other donors' samples. Each CDR3 is given with its conserved first and last residue. A D gene is named only where the DNA matches it firmly. Clone sizes are given selectively: once, few, many, or a class where the clone is expanded.

J gene,clone size,V gene,D gene,CDR3 DNA,CDR3 protein
TRBJ2-5,NA,TRBV21-1,NA,TGTGCCAGCAGCAACCGATCGAAGCCAAACGGGCCTACCCCAGAGACCCAGTACTTC,CASSNRSKPNGPTPETQYF
TRBJ1-1,NA,TRBV23-1,TRBD1,TGCGCCAGCAGTTGCAACAGGGGAAACACTGAAGCTTTCTTT,CASSCNRGNTEAFF
TRBJ1-2,NA,TRBV30,NA,TGTGCCTCCGGGGTCTATGGCTACACCTTC,CASGVYGYTF
TRBJ1-6,once,TRBV4-1,TRBD1,TGCGCCAGCAGCCAAGCCGGGACAGAGAATTCACCCCTCCACTTT,CASSQAGTENSPLHF
TRBJ1-4,NA,TRBV28,NA,TGTGCCAGCCGCGGGCCGGGGGATGAAAAACTGTTTTTT,CASRGPGDEKLFF
TRBJ2-3,NA,TRBV4-1,NA,TGCGCCAGCAGCCAAGGGACCATTAGCACAGATACGCAGTATTTT,CASSQGTISTDTQYF
TRBJ2-5,NA,TRBV5-6,NA,TGTGCCAGCAGCTCCCAGGGGCCGAGGGGACAAGAGACCCAGTACTTC,CASSSQGPRGQETQYF
TRBJ1-1,NA,TRBV5-1,NA,TGCGCCAGCAGCCCAGCGGGACATTCGAACACTGAAGCTTTCTTT,CASSPAGHSNTEAFF
TRBJ2-7,NA,TRBV7-9,NA,TGTGCCAGCAGCGCGGTACGGGACTTAAACTACGAGCAGTACTTC,CASSAVRDLNYEQYF
TRBJ1-1,once,TRBV2,NA,TGTGCCAGCAGAGTCCAAAACACTGAAGCTTTCTTT,CASRVQNTEAFF
TRBJ1-2,NA,TRBV7-8,NA,TGTGCCAGCAGCTTAGGGGGGGCCTATGGCTACACCTTC,CASSLGGAYGYTF
TRBJ1-2,NA,TRBV6-1,NA,TGTGCCAGCAGTGAACAGATCTGGATAGCCTCCTATGGCTACACCTTC,CASSEQIWIASYGYTF
TRBJ2-2,once,TRBV13,TRBD1,TGTGCCAGCAGCCCACCCGGGACAGGGGCCACCGGGGAGCTGTTTTTT,CASSPPGTGATGELFF
TRBJ2-1,NA,TRBV29-1,NA,TGCAGCGCCACCCGGCTAGCGCACTCTTACAATGAGCAGTTCTTC,CSATRLAHSYNEQFF
TRBJ1-6,NA,TRBV7-8,NA,TGTGCCAGCAGCACACCCGGGAACAGCTATAATTCACCCCTCCACTTT,CASSTPGNSYNSPLHF
TRBJ1-6,NA,TRBV6-5,TRBD1,TGTGCCAGCAGGACACAGGGGGTCTATAATTCACCCCTCCACTTT,CASRTQGVYNSPLHF
TRBJ2-5,NA,TRBV18,TRBD1,TGTGCCAGCTCACAAGGGACAGCCCAAGAGACCCAGTACTTC,CASSQGTAQETQYF
TRBJ2-5,NA,TRBV4-1,NA,TGCGCCAGCAGCCAAGATATGAACAGGGCGGCAAGAGAGACCCAGTACTTC,CASSQDMNRAARETQYF
TRBJ1-2,NA,TRBV2,NA,TGTGCCAGCAGCCGGGATTACTATGGCTACACCTTC,CASSRDYYGYTF
TRBJ2-5,NA,TRBV5-1,NA,TGCGCCAGCAGCTTCGAAACTAGCAGGTCGGAGACCCAGTACTTC,CASSFETSRSETQYF
TRBJ1-5,NA,TRBV5-1,NA,TGCGCCAGCAGCTTGGTGGGGGCCCCCAATCAGCCCCAGCATTTT,CASSLVGAPNQPQHF
TRBJ2-7,NA,TRBV5-6,TRBD1,TGTGCCAGCTCGGCTACAGGGGCCGTGTCCTACGAGCAGTACTTC,CASSATGAVSYEQYF
TRBJ1-5,NA,TRBV2,NA,TGTGCCAGCAGTGCCGGACACCCCAGCAATCAGCCCCAGCATTTT,CASSAGHPSNQPQHF
TRBJ2-7,NA,TRBV6-1,TRBD1,TGTGCCAGCAGACAACCGGGACAGGGTGACCCCGAGCAGTACTTC,CASRQPGQGDPEQYF
TRBJ2-3,NA,TRBV2,NA,TGTGCCAGCAGCAACAGAGATACGCAGTATTTT,CASSNRDTQYF
TRBJ2-7,NA,TRBV6-1,TRBD2,TGTGCCAGCAGTGAAACTCTAGCGGGGACAACTTCCTACGAGCAGTACTTC,CASSETLAGTTSYEQYF
TRBJ1-1,NA,TRBV25-1,NA,TGTGCCAGCAGTATCCGGGGGCGCCTAAACACTGAAGCTTTCTTT,CASSIRGRLNTEAFF
TRBJ1-1,NA,TRBV6-1,NA,TGTGCCAGCAGTCCCACAGGGAACACTGAAGCTTTCTTT,CASSPTGNTEAFF
TRBJ1-4,NA,TRBV5-1,NA,TGCGCCAGCAGCCCCGGCTCAACTAATGAAAAACTGTTTTTT,CASSPGSTNEKLFF
TRBJ1-5,NA,TRBV6-5,NA,TGTGCCAGCAGTTACAACGTGAATCAGCCCCAGCATTTT,CASSYNVNQPQHF
TRBJ2-1,once,TRBV2,TRBD2,TGTGCCAGCACCGGGACTAGCGGCCCCGGGAGGGAGCAGTTCTTC,CASTGTSGPGREQFF
TRBJ1-2,NA,TRBV5-4,TRBD1,TGTGCCAGCAGCTCCTTAGGACAGGGGAAAATTGGCTACACCTTC,CASSSLGQGKIGYTF
TRBJ2-1,NA,TRBV5-1,NA,TGCGCCAGCAGCTTGGCCGACCAATGGAGTGAGCAGTTCTTC,CASSLADQWSEQFF
TRBJ2-7,NA,TRBV6-5,NA,TGTGCCAGCAGTTACTCGGGCAGGGCGAACGAGCAGTACTTC,CASSYSGRANEQYF
TRBJ1-2,NA,TRBV7-2,NA,TGTGCCAGCAGCTTTACCGGGACAAACGTTAACTATGGCTACACCTTC,CASSFTGTNVNYGYTF
TRBJ1-2,NA,TRBV2,NA,TGTGCCAGCTCCTTTGGGTGGAGCGATGGCTACACCTTC,CASSFGWSDGYTF
TRBJ2-7,NA,TRBV27,TRBD1,TGTGCCAGCAGGACAGGGGGTGTGAGGGAGCAGTACTTC,CASRTGGVREQYF
TRBJ1-2,NA,TRBV5-4,NA,TGTGCCAGCAGGCTCCCGGACAGCGATGGCTACACCTTC,CASRLPDSDGYTF
TRBJ2-1,few,TRBV7-9,NA,TGTGCCAGCCAAAACGGGGCATACAATGAGCAGTTCTTC,CASQNGAYNEQFF
TRBJ1-1,NA,TRBV19,NA,TGTACCAGTAGTGACAGGAGTGGGGCGGCTGAAGCTTTCTTT,CTSSDRSGAAEAFF
TRBJ2-7,NA,TRBV4-1,TRBD2,TGCGCCAGCAGCCCCCCGGGGGGTATCTACGAGCAGTACTTC,CASSPPGGIYEQYF
TRBJ1-2,NA,TRBV7-9,TRBD1,TGTGCCAGCAGCTTAGACCAGGGGGTTAACTATGGCTACACCTTC,CASSLDQGVNYGYTF
TRBJ2-7,NA,TRBV7-9,TRBD2,TGTGCCAGCAGCTTAACTAGCGGGGGTTACGAGCAGTACTTC,CASSLTSGGYEQYF
TRBJ1-3,many,TRBV18,NA,TGTGCCAGCTCACCACCGACGAGAAACACCATATATTTT,CASSPPTRNTIYF
TRBJ1-6,NA,TRBV13,NA,TGTGCCAGCAGCTTAGGCCGGACCGGAGATAATTCACCCCTCCACTTT,CASSLGRTGDNSPLHF
TRBJ2-7,NA,TRBV30,NA,TGTGCCTGGAGTGTTCTTCCAGCCGGGTACGAGCAGTACTTC,CAWSVLPAGYEQYF
TRBJ2-7,NA,TRBV6-5,NA,TGTGCCAGCAGTAGGACACCAGCCTACGAGCAGTACTTC,CASSRTPAYEQYF
TRBJ1-1,NA,TRBV27,TRBD1,TGTGCCAGCAGTCCCCGGGAGGGGGCTGAGGAAACTGAAGCTTTCTTT,CASSPREGAEETEAFF
TRBJ2-7,NA,TRBV5-6,TRBD1,TGTGCCAGCAGCTTGTTGGCGGCAGGGGGTACCTACGAGCAGTACTTC,CASSLLAAGGTYEQYF
TRBJ1-4,NA,TRBV18,NA,TGTGCCAGCTCTTCTGGGGACCTCGCAACTAATGAAAAACTGTTTTTT,CASSSGDLATNEKLFF